In this sample, the clone carrying this TCR beta chain turned up many times. Antigen: not known. CDR1 is MGHRA and CDR2 is YSYEKL in the germline V gene. The ends were cut back, 3 bases at V and 4 bases at J, with 9 bases in the middle. The CDR3 covers 14 residues. Time point described: sample taken at primary tumor resection. This sample was included in a study of spatial heterogeneity in lung cancer. Study results and caveats: How many expanded intratumoral alpha and beta TCRs were present tracked the tumor mutation count, which was a count of nonsynonymous mutations.

In TCRdb, the 5' RACE reads were re-called with MiXCR into one record per CDR3 protein. The sample yields fewer than 30,000 distinct CDR3 sequences, about 7% seen once. This sample comprised lung tumor tissue, obtained at surgery. The chain employs TRBV4-1 and TRBJ1-4, with TRBD1 as a possible D gene (6 bases). This TCR was sampled from a male donor with early-stage non-small cell lung cancer. The CDR3 sequence is CASSHVRGNEKLFF. DNA for the CDR3: TGCGCCAGCAGCCACGTCAGGGGTAATGAAAAACTGTTTTTT.